The 24 T cell receptor beta chains below were found in one sample sequenced in a study of a mutant IDH1 vaccine in newly diagnosed glioma. TCRdb's table, derived via immunoSEQ multiplex PCR, lists solely in-frame clones and lacks some. The repertoire holds tens of thousands of clones, with about 91% as singletons. The sample's time point: baseline, week 1 (first vaccination visit). The treatment: pre-vaccination baseline after standard-of-care therapy. The sequencing used PBMCs, collected from a glioma patient treated with radiotherapy, temozolomide or both. The receptors here all came from a man aged 50 or older with glioma.

This clone was counted once. The chain employs TRBV5-1 and TRBJ2-6; tentative D call: TRBD1 (5 bases). The V gene lost 0 bases and the J gene lost 0 bases, with 16 bases spanning the gap. The germline V gene encodes CDR1 SGHRS and CDR2 YFSETQ. The CDR3 totals 19 residues. The CDR3 loop is CASSLALAGRLSGANVLTF. The CDR3 DNA sequence: TGCGCCAGCAGCTTGGCTCTGGCAGGGCGCCTCTCTGGGGCCAACGTCCTGACTTTC.

The chain is built from TRBV6-1 and TRBJ1-1; D call uncertain. Germline CDR1 is MNHNS and CDR2 is SASEGT. Trimming pared 6 bases from V and 1 base from J, leaving 6 bases between. The CDR3 contains 12 residues. CDR3 in DNA: TGTGCCAGCAGGGGCGGGAACACTGAAGCTTTCTTT. It specifies CASRGGNTEAFF.

This clone appeared a single time. V usage is TRBV19 and J usage is TRBJ2-2; D not certain. In germline, CDR1 is LNHDA, CDR2 SQIVND (reference sequence). Trimming shortened V by 8 bases and J by 6 bases, and 13 bases separated the two germline ends. There are 13 residues in the CDR3. CDR3 in DNA: TGTGCCAGTGGGGTTTTACTGGCCGGGGAGCTGTTTTTT. Its translation is CASGVLLAGELFF.

The J gene is TRBJ1-1, the V gene TRBV10-2; perhaps TRBD1 as D (5 bases). The CDR3 spans 12 residues. Trimming took off 2 bases at V and 4 bases at J, with 5 bases between the two ends. CDR1 is WSHSY and CDR2 is SAAADI in the germline V gene. The CDR3 here is CASSEGATEAFF. Here the CDR3 DNA reads TGCGCCAGCAGTGAGGGGGCCACTGAAGCTTTCTTT.

The DNA of the CDR3 is TGCGCCAGCAGCGATCCGGGACGGATTACATACGAGCAGTACTTC. Amino acid sequence: CASSDPGRITYEQYF. This chain connects TRBV5-1 to TRBJ2-7; either TRBD1 or TRBD2 may fit D (5 bases each). Trimming removed 4 bases from V and 4 bases from J, with 18 bases in between. Germline V gives CDR1 SGHRS, CDR2 YFSETQ. CDR3 length: 15 residues. The variable domain in full, completed from reference TRBV5-1 and TRBJ2-7, reads KAGVTQTPRYLIKTRGQQVTLSCSPISGHRSVSWYQQTPGQGLQFLFEYFSETQRNKGNFPGRFSGRQFSNSRSEMNVSTLELGDSALYLCASSDPGRITYEQYFGPGTRLTVT.

This clone came up a few times. The chain combines TRBV6-6 with TRBJ2-3; no clear D gene. CDR1 is MNHNY, CDR2 SVGAGI, per germline (reference sequence). The CDR3 is 13 residues long. The V end was cut by 1 base, the J end by 5 bases, with 7 bases between. The DNA of the CDR3 is TGTGCCAGCAGTTACTTGGCACAAGATACGCAGTATTTT. Translating gives CASSYLAQDTQYF.

This chain uses TRBV27 with TRBJ2-2; no clear D. The V and J ends lost 1 base and 1 base respectively, with 4 bases between them. Per germline, CDR1 MNHEY and CDR2 SMNVEV (reference sequence). The CDR3 is 14 amino acids. CDR3 nucleotide sequence: TGTGCCAGCAGTTTATTAGGGAACACCGGGGAGCTGTTTTTT. Protein sequence: CASSLLGNTGELFF.

The chain joins TRBV7-2 to TRBJ2-1, with no clear D. V dropped 3 bases and J dropped 13 bases, with 13 bases sitting between them. Germline loops: CDR1 SGHTA, CDR2 FQGNSA. The CDR3 spans 12 residues. The CDR3 region has the DNA TGTGCCAGCAGCTTTATCCGACCCATCCAGTTCTTC. This translates into CASSFIRPIQFF. The full variable domain, with the rest looked up from reference TRBV7-2 and TRBJ2-1, is GAGVSQSPSNKVTEKGKDVELRCDPISGHTALYWYRQSLGQGLEFLIYFQGNSAPDKSGLPSDRFSAERTGGSVSTLTIQRTQQEDSAVYLCASSFIRPIQFFGPGTRLTVL.

The chain carries TRBV6-1 and TRBJ1-1, with TRBD1 as a possible D gene (5 bases). The germline V gene encodes CDR1 MNHNS and CDR2 SASEGT. This CDR3 spans 12 amino acids. The CDR3 DNA follows: TGTGGAATCGGCAGGGTGAACACTGAAGCTTTCTTT. This sequence encodes CGIGRVNTEAFF.

This clone was picked up one time. The chain is built from TRBV11-1 and TRBJ2-7; D not certain. V gave up 4 bases and J gave up 4 bases, with 11 bases separating them. CDR1 and CDR2 from the germline V gene are SGHAT and FQDESV (reference sequence). The CDR3 has 13 amino acids. The CDR3 spells CASSSSQIYEQYF. CDR3 nucleotides: TGTGCCAGCAGCTCTTCACAGATTTACGAGCAGTACTTC.

V and J are TRBV9 and TRBJ2-3, with D perhaps TRBD2 (7 bases). V gave up 2 bases and J gave up 5 bases, with 18 bases separating them. Germline CDR1 reads SGDLS; CDR2 reads YYNGEE. The CDR3 runs to 16 residues. CDR3 region: CASSVGGGFSRDTQYF. CDR3 in DNA: TGTGCCAGCAGCGTTGGGGGGGGCTTCTCTAGAGATACGCAGTATTTT.

The chain couples TRBV27 to TRBJ1-6; 7 nucleotides align to TRBD1. Germline lookup yields CDR1 MNHEY and CDR2 SMNVEV (reference sequence). The CDR3 spans 13 residues. V dropped 7 bases and J dropped 10; count of bases not matched to a gene: 7. DNA for the CDR3: TGTGCCAGCACCGACAGGGATCGATCACCCCTCCACTTT. Protein sequence: CASTDRDRSPLHF.

The rearrangement uses TRBV9 and TRBJ2-3, with TRBD2 matching over 11 bases. Trimming removed 2 bases from V and 3 bases from J; junction bases left unmatched: 5. The CDR3 runs to 16 residues. CDR1 is SGDLS and CDR2 is YYNGEE in the germline V gene. In DNA, the CDR3 is TGTGCCAGCAGCGTGAGCCCTAGCGGGAGGACAGATACGCAGTATTTT. Amino acid sequence: CASSVSPSGRTDTQYF.

This rearrangement joins TRBV6-5 to TRBJ2-2, with TRBD2 as a possible D gene (5 bases). This CDR3 comprises 14 residues. Germline CDR1 is MNHEY and CDR2 is SVGAGI. V dropped 5 bases and J dropped 8 bases, with 15 bases sitting between them. CDR3 DNA: TGTGCCAGCAGTCGGGGTCGGTCTTTTGGGGAGCTGTTTTTT. This translates into CASSRGRSFGELFF.

This chain uses TRBV5-4 with TRBJ1-2, with D maybe TRBD1 (5 bases). This CDR3 has 16 residues. V lost 0 bases and J lost 8, with 20 bases in between. Germline V CDR1 and CDR2: SGHNT, YYREEE (reference sequence). As DNA, the CDR3 is TGTGCCAGCAGCTTGGCAGGGCAGGGTTCATTCTCCGGCTACACCTTC. Protein: CASSLAGQGSFSGYTF.

V is TRBV2 and J is TRBJ1-3; possible D gene TRBD1, 6 bases. CDR1 is SNHLY and CDR2 is FYNNEI in the germline V gene. This CDR3 contains 13 residues. V lost 5 bases and J lost 4, with 9 bases in between. The CDR3 nucleotides read TGTGCCAGCAGTCTGACAGGAGGAAACACCATATATTTT. It encodes CASSLTGGNTIYF.

The chain joins TRBV28 to TRBJ1-1, with D unresolved. Germline V lookup: CDR1 MDHEN, CDR2 SYDVKM. Trimming pared 7 bases from V and 7 bases from J, leaving 22 bases between. The CDR3 is made up of 15 amino acids. CDR3 protein: CASNPLPSRVSEAFF. CDR3 nucleotides: TGTGCCAGCAATCCCCTCCCGAGCCGTGTCAGTGAAGCTTTCTTT.

The chain is built from TRBV5-1 and TRBJ2-5; TRBD1 aligns across 7 bases. The end of the DNA fits TRBJ2-7 better, so the J call may be wrong. Germline V gene data show CDR1 as SGHRS and CDR2 as YFSETQ. The CDR3 is 13 residues long. The CDR3 loop is CASSWNRGYEQYF. DNA of the CDR3: TGCGCCAGCAGCTGGAACAGGGGATACGAGCAGTACTTC.

The genes are TRBV19 and TRBJ2-7, with D perhaps matching TRBD1 (5 bases). V was trimmed by 7 bases and J by 2 bases, leaving 15 bases between them. Germline CDR1 is LNHDA and CDR2 is SQIVND (reference sequence). This CDR3 comprises 14 residues. In nucleotides, the CDR3 is TGTGCCAGTACCCGAGGTGGGGCCCCCTACGAGCAGTACTTC. Protein: CASTRGGAPYEQYF.

V usage is TRBV5-8 and J usage is TRBJ2-1; 10 bases are shared with TRBD1. CDR1 and CDR2 (germline): SGHTS, YDEGEE. This CDR3 has 15 residues. After removal of 4 bases from V and 7 bases from J, the junction contained 8 bases not matched to a gene. The CDR3 loop reads CASSLGQGGQNEQFF. The CDR3 DNA reads as TGTGCCAGCAGCCTCGGACAGGGGGGGCAGAATGAGCAGTTCTTC.

The chain has TRBV5-6 and TRBJ2-1, with D uncertain. Germline CDR1 SGHDT, CDR2 YYEEEE. Trimming took off 0 bases at V and 0 bases at J, with 10 bases between the two ends. CDR3 length: 16 amino acids. Here the CDR3 DNA reads TGTGCCAGCAGCTTGGATAGGGTCAGCTCCTACAATGAGCAGTTCTTC. It translates to CASSLDRVSSYNEQFF. Based on the CDR3 plus reference TRBV5-6 and TRBJ2-1, the full variable domain is DAGVTQSPTHLIKTRGQQVTLRCSPKSGHDTVSWYQQALGQGPQFIFQYYEEEERQRGNFPDRFSGHQFPNYSSELNVNALLLGDSALYLCASSLDRVSSYNEQFFGPGTRLTVL.

The rearrangement links TRBV28 to TRBJ1-1, with D possibly being TRBD1 (6 bases). The CDR3 contains 14 residues. Germline V gene lookup returns CDR1 MDHEN and CDR2 SYDVKM. V gave up 5 bases and J gave up 10 bases, with 20 bases separating them. CDR3 amino acids: CASSVTGRSGTAFF. The CDR3 nucleotides read TGTGCCAGCAGTGTCACAGGGAGGTCTGGGACAGCTTTCTTT.

The rearrangement links TRBV4-1 to TRBJ2-2; D perhaps matches TRBD2 (5 bases). Germline CDR1 reads MGHRA; CDR2 reads YSYEKL. V dropped 4 bases and J dropped 5 bases, with 14 bases sitting between them. The CDR3 spans 15 residues. CDR3 sequence reads: CASSLTTGTTGELFF. CDR3 nucleotides: TGCGCCAGCAGCCTTACGACGGGAACTACCGGGGAGCTGTTTTTT.

This chain links TRBV12-5 with TRBJ2-5; 8 positions agree with TRBD1. V was clipped by 8 bases and J by 4 bases; unmatched bases: 9. This CDR3 is built from 14 residues. In germline, CDR1 is LGHNT, CDR2 FRNRAP. The CDR3 spells CASSPGQGAETQYF. DNA of the CDR3: TGTGCTAGTTCTCCGGGGCAGGGGGCAGAGACCCAGTACTTC.